The TCR beta chain under discussion was sequenced for a study of shared clonotypes between healthy human individuals. This clone was found once. The V gene lost 1 base and the J gene lost 10 bases, with 10 bases spanning the gap. Germline CDR1 SGHAT, CDR2 FQNNGV. The CDR3 is 12 amino acids. The assay was immunoSEQ multiplex PCR, and TCRdb's table has in-frame clones only and misses some. This table has 1.4 million to 1.5 million clones, 95% to 97% appearing once. The receptor's source is a man aged 25-45 years in good health. The source material was naive CD4+ T cells sorted from blood. Subset given: CD45RA+ positively selected. The genes are TRBV11-2 and TRBJ2-5; possibly TRBD2 for D (5 bases). The CDR3 reads CASSLGETDQYF. The CDR3 bases are TGTGCCAGCAGCTTAGGGGAGACCGACCAGTACTTC.